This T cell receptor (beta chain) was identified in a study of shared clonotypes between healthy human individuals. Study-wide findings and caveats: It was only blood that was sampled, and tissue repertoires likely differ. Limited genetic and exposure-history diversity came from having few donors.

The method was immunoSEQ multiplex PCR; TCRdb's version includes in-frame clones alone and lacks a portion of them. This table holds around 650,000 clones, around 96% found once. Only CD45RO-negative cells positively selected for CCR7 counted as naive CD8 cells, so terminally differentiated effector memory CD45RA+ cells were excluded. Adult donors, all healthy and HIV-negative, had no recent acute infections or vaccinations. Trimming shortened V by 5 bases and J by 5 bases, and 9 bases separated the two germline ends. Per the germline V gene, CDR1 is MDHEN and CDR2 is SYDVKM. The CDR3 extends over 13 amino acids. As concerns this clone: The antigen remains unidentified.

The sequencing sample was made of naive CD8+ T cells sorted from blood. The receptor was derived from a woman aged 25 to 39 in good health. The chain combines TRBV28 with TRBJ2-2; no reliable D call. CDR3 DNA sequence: TGTGCCAGCAGTCCTGGACGTACCGGGGAGCTGTTTTTT. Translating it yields CASSPGRTGELFF.